What follows are 14 T cell receptor beta chains derived from one specimen sequenced in a study of cytomegalovirus exposure and HLA in healthy donors. Primers included in the PCR were 60 Vbeta and 13 Jbeta primers. Some clones are missing from TCRdb's copy, which holds only in-frame ones; the method was immunoSEQ multiplex PCR. The repertoire holds approximately 77,000 clones, with under 80% as singletons. Sequenced sample: PBMCs. These TCRs come from a male donor in good health and CMV-seropositive.

This chain's CDR3 is CASSARTGSGEQYF. The CDR3, as DNA: TGTGCCAGCTCAGCTAGGACAGGGAGCGGCGAGCAGTACTTC. The V gene is TRBV18, the J gene TRBJ2-7, with 8 nucleotides matching TRBD1. V was clipped by 5 bases and J by 6 bases; unmatched bases: 9. Germline-derived CDR1 and CDR2 are KGHSH and LQKENI. This CDR3 is 14 amino acids long.

In its sample, this clone was seen once. V gene TRBV6-5 combines with J gene TRBJ2-5; no clear D. The better agreement between TRBJ2-7 and the DNA end casts doubt on the J call. The CDR3 has 15 amino acids. The germline V gene encodes CDR1 MNHEY and CDR2 SVGAGI. The CDR3 sequence is CASSSPSMRAYEQYF. The CDR3, as DNA: TGTGCCAGCAGCTCCCCCTCTATGAGAGCCTACGAGCAGTACTTC.

This rearrangement joins TRBV7-9 to TRBJ1-1, with TRBD1 matching over 9 bases. Germline V lookup: CDR1 SEHNR, CDR2 FQNEAQ (reference sequence). This CDR3 is built from 14 residues. With V trimmed by 6 bases and J by 9 bases, 11 bases remained unmatched. The CDR3 DNA is TGTGCCAGCAGTCCGGGGGGGACAGGGCGAAAAGCTTTCTTT. Amino acids: CASSPGGTGRKAFF.

The chain employs TRBV29-1 and TRBJ1-2; D gene unclear. V gave up 4 bases and J gave up 9 bases, with 6 bases separating them. The CDR3 sequence is 9 residues long. Germline V gene lookup returns CDR1 SQVTM and CDR2 ANQGSEA. CDR3 DNA sequence: TGCAGCGTTGCCCCCAGCTACACCTTC. Amino acids: CSVAPSYTF.

The rearrangement joins TRBV6-1 to TRBJ2-7, with a tentative D call TRBD2 (6 bases). Germline V gives CDR1 MNHNS, CDR2 SASEGT. CDR3 length: 11 residues. V was shortened by 6 bases and J by 6 bases, with 9 bases between the two germline ends. DNA of the CDR3: TGTGCCAGCAGGGGACTCACCGAGCAGTACTTC. It codes for CASRGLTEQYF.

Regarding this clone: Its ends do not fully match the called genes, so a read error is possible. This chain links TRBV7-9 with TRBJ2-5, with TRBD2 identical over 12 bases. CDR3 length: 16 residues. CDR1 is SEHNR, CDR2 FQNEAQ, per germline (reference sequence). CDR3 loop: CSSSTTSGGFQETQYF. DNA of the CDR3: TGTTCCAGCAGCACGACTAGCGGGGGTTTCCAAGAGACCCAGTACTTC.

DNA of the CDR3: TGCGCCAGCAGCCCGGCGGGGGGGACGGAGACCCAGTACTTC. This encodes CASSPAGGTETQYF. The V and J genes are TRBV5-1 and TRBJ2-5; 9 bases line up with TRBD2. Germline V CDR1 and CDR2: SGHRS, YFSETQ. The CDR3 covers 14 residues. Trimming at V came to 4 bases and at J to 5 bases, leaving 6 bases not matched to a gene.

This clone was picked up a small number of times. The rearrangement links TRBV7-9 to TRBJ2-4, with 11 bases matching TRBD2. V shed 5 bases, J shed 4 bases, and the junction held 4 bases outside the gene matches. The CDR3 is made up of 15 amino acids. Germline V gene data show CDR1 as SEHNR and CDR2 as FQNEAQ (reference sequence). The CDR3 DNA is TGTGCCAGCAGCCTTACTAGCGGGAGAAAAAACATTCAGTACTTC. Protein sequence: CASSLTSGRKNIQYF.

This clone was observed a handful of times. The rearrangement uses TRBV13 and TRBJ2-7, with TRBD2 identical over 8 bases. The germline V gene encodes CDR1 PRHDT and CDR2 FYEKMQ (reference sequence). There are 16 residues in the CDR3. The V and J ends lost 1 base and 0 bases, in that order; junction bases with no gene match: 5. The CDR3, as DNA: TGTGCCAGCAGCTTAGCCAGCGGGGGTTACTCCTACGAGCAGTACTTC. Residues: CASSLASGGYSYEQYF.

J is TRBJ2-2 and V is TRBV5-1; tentatively, D is TRBD2 (6 bases). In germline, CDR1 is SGHRS, CDR2 YFSETQ. The CDR3 is made up of 14 amino acids. Trimming left V 4 bases short and J 6 bases short, with 13 bases between. The CDR3 here is CASSTDGGSGELFF. CDR3 in DNA: TGCGCCAGCAGCACAGATGGGGGGTCCGGGGAGCTGTTTTTT.

In this sample, this clone turned up a few times. The chain uses TRBV6-5 and TRBJ2-3, with D perhaps TRBD2 (5 bases). The CDR3 runs 13 residues. Deletions cut 6 bases from V and 5 bases from J, with 12 bases between. Per germline, CDR1 MNHEY and CDR2 SVGAGI. The CDR3 nucleotides read TGTGCCAGCAGGTGGACTGCCGTAGATACGCAGTATTTT. Translating gives CASRWTAVDTQYF.

The V and J genes are TRBV5-4 and TRBJ2-5; a weak D match, TRBD2 (5 bases). This CDR3 contains 16 residues. Germline V CDR1 and CDR2: SGHNT, YYREEE (reference sequence). The germline V and J ends were trimmed by 4 bases and 4 bases, with 20 bases remaining between them. The CDR3 sequence: CASSTGILGASETQYF. The DNA of the CDR3 is TGTGCCAGCAGCACTGGCATACTAGGTGCGTCAGAGACCCAGTACTTC.

The chain links TRBV29-1 to TRBJ1-5, with 7 positions matching TRBD1. The CDR3 sequence is 14 residues long. CDR1 is SQVTM and CDR2 is ANQGSEA in the germline V gene. The ends lost 6 bases at V and 0 bases at J; junction bases unmatched: 5. The CDR3 DNA sequence: TGCAGCGTAGCGACAGGGACTAGCAATCAGCCCCAGCATTTT. It is translated as CSVATGTSNQPQHF. The variable domain in full, completed from reference TRBV29-1 and TRBJ1-5, reads SAVISQKPSRDICQRGTSLTIQCQVDSQVTMMFWYRQQPGQSLTLIATANQGSEATYESGFVIDKFPISRPNLTFSTLTVSNMSPEDSSIYLCSVATGTSNQPQHFGDGTRLSIL.

The chain recombines TRBV30 with TRBJ2-7, with D uncertain. The CDR3 sequence is 14 residues long. Per the germline V gene, CDR1 is GTSNPN and CDR2 is SVGIG (reference sequence). Trimming took 0 bases from V and 1 from J, leaving 10 bases between them. CDR3 residues: CAWSVRGRSYEQYF. In DNA form, the CDR3 reads TGTGCCTGGAGTGTACGTGGGCGTTCCTACGAGCAGTACTTC.